The 11 T cell receptor beta chains below come from one sample, sequenced in a study of regulatory T cells in long-lasting Graves disease. Investigators prepared the TCR beta libraries by applying iRepertoire HTBI primers and Arm-PCR of CDR3 regions. MiXCR, run by TCRdb on the multiplex PCR reads, gives a single entry per CDR3 protein. Here the sample spans hundreds of thousands of distinct CDR3 sequences, less than 25% being singletons. The time point: persistent/refractory GD, antithyroid drugs over 5 years with positive TRAb. Following extraction of RNA from PBMCs, that RNA was used to make the TCR library. This material consisted of peripheral blood mononuclear cells (PBMCs), taken when the disease was refractory, from a patient treated with antithyroid drugs. Receptors were obtained from a female donor with Graves disease.

Ten or more counts support this clonotype. The chain is built from TRBV11-1 and TRBJ2-7; D is ambiguous. The germline V gene has CDR1 SGHAT and CDR2 FQDESV (reference sequence). The ends were cut back, 5 bases at V and 3 bases at J, with 14 bases in the middle. This CDR3 has 14 amino acids. In DNA form, the CDR3 reads TGTGCCAGCAGCCTATCCAGCACTATCTACGAGCAGTACTTC. It yields the protein CASSLSSTIYEQYF.

CDR3: CASSYEGRSYEQYF. The DNA of the CDR3 is TGTGCCAGCAGTTACGAGGGAAGGAGCTACGAGCAGTACTTC. J is TRBJ2-7 and V is TRBV6-2 or TRBV6-3; weak D call: TRBD2 (5 bases). This CDR3 has 14 residues. V was shortened by 2 bases and J by 3 bases, with 11 bases between the two germline ends. From germline, CDR1 is MNHEY and CDR2 SVGEGT.

The table lists this clonotype with many counts. This chain links TRBV2 with TRBJ2-7; TRBD2 matches at 11 bases. V lost 4 bases and J lost 6; bases outside the gene matches: 5. The CDR3 loop spans 14 amino acids. CDR1 SNHLY and CDR2 FYNNEI come from the germline V gene. The CDR3 is CASSASGLAVEQYF. The CDR3 region has the DNA TGTGCCAGCAGTGCGTCGGGACTAGCGGTCGAGCAGTACTTC.

The rearrangement links TRBV7-2 to TRBJ1-5; D ambiguous. The germline V gene has CDR1 SGHTA and CDR2 FQGNSA. The germline V and J ends were trimmed by 1 base and 6 bases, with 10 bases remaining between them. The CDR3 consists of 14 residues. The CDR3 is CASSLGGWPQPQHF. CDR3 DNA: TGTGCCAGCAGCTTAGGAGGGTGGCCTCAGCCCCAGCATTTT.

The chain has TRBV6-1 and TRBJ2-2, with D possibly matching TRBD1 (6 bases). The CDR3 length is 15 residues. Trimming cost V 5 bases and J 5 bases, with 15 bases left between them. Germline V lookup: CDR1 MNHNS, CDR2 SASEGT. This CDR3 reads CASSRNRELTGELFF. CDR3 in DNA: TGTGCCAGCAGTAGGAACAGGGAATTAACCGGGGAGCTGTTTTTT.

In this sample, this clonotype turned up a few times. CDR3 DNA sequence: TGCGCCAGCAGCCAAGACTCCCACCCTGAAGCTTTCTTT. Protein product: CASSQDSHPEAFF. This sequence joins TRBV4-1 and TRBJ1-1; D call uncertain. The CDR3 has 13 amino acids. V shed 0 bases and J shed 6 bases, with 8 bases lying between them. Per the germline V gene, CDR1 is MGHRA and CDR2 is YSYEKL.

The V call is TRBV5-5, the J call TRBJ2-1; no reliable D call. Trimming stripped 4 bases from V and 0 bases from J, with 14 bases between. This CDR3 is 16 amino acids long. Germline CDR1 and CDR2: SGHKS and YYEKEE (reference sequence). DNA of the CDR3: TGTGCCAGCAGCGGGCATGGACGCACCTCCTACAATGAGCAGTTCTTC. Translating gives CASSGHGRTSYNEQFF. Drawing the rest from reference TRBV5-5 and TRBJ2-1, the complete variable domain is DAGVTQSPTHLIKTRGQQVTLRCSPISGHKSVSWYQQVLGQGPQFIFQYYEKEERGRGNFPDRFSARQFPNYSSELNVNALLLGDSALYLCASSGHGRTSYNEQFFGPGTRLTVL.

This rearrangement joins TRBV6-2 or TRBV6-3 to TRBJ2-3; the match to TRBD1 covers 8 bases. The CDR3 contains 16 residues. CDR1 is MNHEY and CDR2 is SVGEGT in the germline V gene. Trimming cost V 6 bases and J 2 bases; bases outside gene matches: 10. CDR3 sequence reads: CASSEDRGPITDTQYF. CDR3 sequence (DNA): TGTGCCAGCAGCGAAGACAGGGGCCCAATCACAGATACGCAGTATTTT.

On this clonotype: Given a much more abundant clone one base away, this may be a read error. The chain has TRBV27 and TRBJ2-5; 12 bases line up with TRBD2. The CDR3 has 19 residues. Trimming at V came to 2 bases and at J to 2 bases, leaving 12 bases not matched to a gene. The V gene's germline CDR1 is MNHEY and CDR2 SMNVEV (reference sequence). The CDR3, as DNA: TGTGCCAGCAGTTTAAGCTCGAGGCTAGCGGGAGGGGCTCAAGAGACCCAGTACTTC. The encoded protein is CASSLSSRLAGGAQETQYF.

Only a few counts were recorded for this clonotype. V and J are TRBV7-9 and TRBJ2-5; 8 nucleotides align to TRBD1. The germline V gene encodes CDR1 SEHNR and CDR2 FQNEAQ (reference sequence). The J segment lost 5 bases and the V segment lost 1 base, leaving 6 bases of the junction unmatched. The CDR3 covers 15 residues. The CDR3 region is CASSLDQGAGETQYF. The CDR3 coding sequence is TGTGCCAGCAGCTTAGACCAGGGGGCTGGGGAGACCCAGTACTTC.

This clonotype has at least ten counts. The CDR3 sequence is CASSGPGQGAYEQYF. The CDR3 nucleotides read TGTGCCAGCAGTGGCCCGGGACAGGGGGCCTACGAGCAGTACTTC. V and J are TRBV12-3 or TRBV12-4 and TRBJ2-7; 11 positions agree with TRBD1. CDR3 length: 15 residues. The J segment lost 2 bases and the V segment lost 5 bases, leaving 5 bases of the junction unmatched.